The T cell receptor beta chain under discussion was sequenced for a study of cytomegalovirus exposure and HLA in healthy donors. Study-level results: Sequence variants that were highly shared formed a cluster that was likely a sequencing artifact.

The PCR made use of 60 Vbeta and 13 Jbeta primers. Clones were sequenced by immunoSEQ multiplex PCR, and TCRdb holds only the in-frame ones, with some missing. Of 85,000 to 100,000 clones listed, 60% to 80% are singletons. Donors likely had unrecorded immune exposures despite being nominally healthy when sampled. CDR1 and CDR2 from the germline V gene are SGHNT and YYREEE (reference sequence). CDR3 length: 14 amino acids. V lost 0 bases, J lost 2 bases, and 8 bases lay in between. Comment on this clone: Its antigen remains unidentified.

The rearrangement links TRBV5-4 to TRBJ1-2, with D hard to call. The TCR comes from a man aged 35-49 years in good health and CMV-seronegative. Sequencing input: PBMCs. The CDR3 here is CASSLAGDNYGYTF. The DNA of the CDR3 is TGTGCCAGCAGCTTGGCGGGAGACAACTATGGCTACACCTTC.